This T cell receptor beta chain was captured by sequencing in a study of shared clonotypes between healthy human individuals. CDR3 length: 12 residues. Trimming at V came to 7 bases and at J to 8 bases, leaving 7 bases not matched to a gene. CDR1 and CDR2 (germline): MDHEN, SYDVKM. Measured with immunoSEQ multiplex PCR; TCRdb has only the in-frame clones, and not every one. The repertoire holds 2 million to 3 million clones, with around nine tenths as singletons. This clone has a handful of counts. The chain is built from TRBV28 and TRBJ1-2; 7 nucleotides agree with TRBD1. The specimen sequenced was naive CD4+ T cells sorted from blood. Noted subset: CD45RA+ positively selected. The TCR sequence derives from a man in his late teens or twenties in good health. The CDR3, as DNA: TGTGCCAGCACGGGACAGAGGAGGGGCTACACCTTC. Its protein is CASTGQRRGYTF.